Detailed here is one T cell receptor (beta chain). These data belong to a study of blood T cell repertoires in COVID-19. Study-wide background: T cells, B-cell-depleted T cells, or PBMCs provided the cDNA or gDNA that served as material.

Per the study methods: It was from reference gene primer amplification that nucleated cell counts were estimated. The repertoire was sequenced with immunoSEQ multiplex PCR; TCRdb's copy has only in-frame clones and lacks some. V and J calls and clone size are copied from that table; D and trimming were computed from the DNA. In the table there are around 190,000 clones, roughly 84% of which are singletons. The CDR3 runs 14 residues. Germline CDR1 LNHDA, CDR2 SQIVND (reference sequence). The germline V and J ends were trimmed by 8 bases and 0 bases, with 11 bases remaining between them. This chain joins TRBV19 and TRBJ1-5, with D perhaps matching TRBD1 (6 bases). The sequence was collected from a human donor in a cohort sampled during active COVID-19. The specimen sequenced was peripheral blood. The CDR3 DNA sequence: TGTGCCAGTCGACAGGATCATAGCAATCAGCCCCAGCATTTT. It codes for CASRQDHSNQPQHF.